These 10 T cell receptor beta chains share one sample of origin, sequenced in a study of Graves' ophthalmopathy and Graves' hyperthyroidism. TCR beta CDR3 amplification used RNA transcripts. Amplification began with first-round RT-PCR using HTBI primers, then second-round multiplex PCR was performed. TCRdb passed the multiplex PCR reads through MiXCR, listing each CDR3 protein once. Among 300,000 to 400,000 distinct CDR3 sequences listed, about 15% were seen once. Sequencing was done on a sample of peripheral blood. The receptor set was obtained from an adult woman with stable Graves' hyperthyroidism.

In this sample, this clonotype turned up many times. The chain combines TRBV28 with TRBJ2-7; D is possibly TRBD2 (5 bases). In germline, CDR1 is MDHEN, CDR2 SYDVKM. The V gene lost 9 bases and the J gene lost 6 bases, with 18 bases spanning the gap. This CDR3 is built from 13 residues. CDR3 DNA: TGTGCCAGTAGAAGGACCGGGATCTCCGAGCAGTACTTC. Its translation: CASRRTGISEQYF. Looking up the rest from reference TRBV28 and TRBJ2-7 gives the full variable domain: DVKVTQSSRYLVKRTGEKVFLECVQDMDHENMFWYRQDPGLGLRLIYFSYDVKMKEKGDIPEGYSVSREKKERFSLILESASTNQTSMYLCASRRTGISEQYFGPGTRLTVT.

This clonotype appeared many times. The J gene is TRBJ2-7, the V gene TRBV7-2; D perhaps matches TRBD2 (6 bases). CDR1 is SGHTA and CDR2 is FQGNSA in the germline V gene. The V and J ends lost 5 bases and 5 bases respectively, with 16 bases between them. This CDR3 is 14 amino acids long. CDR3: CASSGGGAFHEQYF. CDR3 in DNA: TGTGCCAGCAGCGGAGGCGGGGCGTTCCACGAGCAGTACTTC.

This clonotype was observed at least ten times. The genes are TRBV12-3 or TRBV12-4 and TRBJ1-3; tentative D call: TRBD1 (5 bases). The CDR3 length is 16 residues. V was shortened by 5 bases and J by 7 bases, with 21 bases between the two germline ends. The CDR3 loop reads CASSPDSGAYGNTIYF. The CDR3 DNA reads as TGTGCCAGCAGTCCGGACTCCGGGGCGTATGGGAACACCATATATTTT.

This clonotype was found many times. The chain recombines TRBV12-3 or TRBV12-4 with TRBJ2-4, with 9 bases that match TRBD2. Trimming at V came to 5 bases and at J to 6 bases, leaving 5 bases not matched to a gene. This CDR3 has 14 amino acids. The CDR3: CASSISGSLNIQYF. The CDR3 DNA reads TGTGCCAGCAGTATTAGCGGGAGCCTAAACATTCAGTACTTC.

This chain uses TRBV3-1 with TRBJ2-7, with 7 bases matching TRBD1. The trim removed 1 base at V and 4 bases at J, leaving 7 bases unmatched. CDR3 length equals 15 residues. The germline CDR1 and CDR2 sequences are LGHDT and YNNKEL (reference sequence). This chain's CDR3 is CASSQGSTGVYEQYF. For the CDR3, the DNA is TGTGCCAGCAGCCAAGGTTCAACAGGGGTTTACGAGCAGTACTTC.

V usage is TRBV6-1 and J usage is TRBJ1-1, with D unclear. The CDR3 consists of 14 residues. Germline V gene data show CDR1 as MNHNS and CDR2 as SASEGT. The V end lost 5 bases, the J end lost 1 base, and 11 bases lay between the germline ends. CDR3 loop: CASSQTEANTEAFF. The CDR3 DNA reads TGTGCCAGCAGTCAAACGGAGGCGAACACTGAAGCTTTCTTT.

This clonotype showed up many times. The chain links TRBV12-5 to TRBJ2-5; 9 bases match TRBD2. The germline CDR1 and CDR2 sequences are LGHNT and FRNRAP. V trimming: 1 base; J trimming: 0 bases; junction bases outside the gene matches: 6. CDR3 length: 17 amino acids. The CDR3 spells CASGLGASGTNQETQYF. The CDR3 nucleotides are TGTGCTAGTGGTTTGGGCGCTAGCGGGACGAACCAAGAGACCCAGTACTTC.

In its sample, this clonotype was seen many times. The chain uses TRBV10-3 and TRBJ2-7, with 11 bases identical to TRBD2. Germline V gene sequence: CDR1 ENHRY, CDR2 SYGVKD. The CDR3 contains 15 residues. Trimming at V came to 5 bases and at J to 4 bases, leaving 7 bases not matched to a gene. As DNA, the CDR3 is TGTGCCATCAGTCATACGGGACTAGCGGCATACGAGCAGTACTTC. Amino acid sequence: CAISHTGLAAYEQYF.

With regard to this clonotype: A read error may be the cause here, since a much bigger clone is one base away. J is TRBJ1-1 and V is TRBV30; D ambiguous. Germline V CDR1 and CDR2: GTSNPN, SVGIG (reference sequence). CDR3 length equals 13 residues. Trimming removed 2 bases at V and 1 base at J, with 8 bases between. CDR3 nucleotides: TGTGCCTGGAGTCCCCGCCGGAACACTGAAGCTTTCTTT. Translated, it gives CAWSPRRNTEAFF.

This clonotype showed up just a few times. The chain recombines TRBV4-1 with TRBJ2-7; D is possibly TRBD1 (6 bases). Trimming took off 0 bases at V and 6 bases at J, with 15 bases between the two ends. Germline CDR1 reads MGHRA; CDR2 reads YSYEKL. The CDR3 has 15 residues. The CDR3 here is CASSQEKGVSGEQYF. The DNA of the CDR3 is TGCGCCAGCAGCCAAGAGAAGGGGGTGTCGGGCGAGCAGTACTTC.